This TCR beta chain was obtained from a study of T cells in Graves' hyperthyroidism and ophthalmopathy. What was amplified from RNA transcripts were TCR beta CDR3 regions. An initial round of RT-PCR targeting the TCR CDR3 relied on the HTBI primer set. MiXCR, run by TCRdb on the multiplex PCR reads, gives a single entry per CDR3 protein. In the table there are around 420,000 distinct CDR3 sequences, approximately 14% of which are singletons. Comments on this clonotype: What it recognizes is unknown.

The study, taken as a whole, reports: The model identified upcoming ophthalmopathy a median approximately six months ahead of onset.

It was uncontrolled infection, other autoimmune disease, pregnancy or lactation that excluded patients. Together with thyroid ultrasound, orbital computed tomography, serum thyroxine and TRAb, clinical symptoms were used for diagnoses. The TCR originated in a woman aged 18-29 years with Graves' hyperthyroidism. The sample comprised blood.

CDR3 nucleotide sequence: TGTGCCAGCAGTGATGGACGAGGGTATGAGCAGTTCTTC. It yields the protein CASSDGRGYEQFF. The chain employs TRBV6-1 and TRBJ2-1; D possibly corresponds to TRBD2 (5 bases). In germline, CDR1 is MNHNS, CDR2 SASEGT. The CDR3 covers 13 residues. The V and J ends lost 3 bases and 8 bases respectively, with 11 bases between them.